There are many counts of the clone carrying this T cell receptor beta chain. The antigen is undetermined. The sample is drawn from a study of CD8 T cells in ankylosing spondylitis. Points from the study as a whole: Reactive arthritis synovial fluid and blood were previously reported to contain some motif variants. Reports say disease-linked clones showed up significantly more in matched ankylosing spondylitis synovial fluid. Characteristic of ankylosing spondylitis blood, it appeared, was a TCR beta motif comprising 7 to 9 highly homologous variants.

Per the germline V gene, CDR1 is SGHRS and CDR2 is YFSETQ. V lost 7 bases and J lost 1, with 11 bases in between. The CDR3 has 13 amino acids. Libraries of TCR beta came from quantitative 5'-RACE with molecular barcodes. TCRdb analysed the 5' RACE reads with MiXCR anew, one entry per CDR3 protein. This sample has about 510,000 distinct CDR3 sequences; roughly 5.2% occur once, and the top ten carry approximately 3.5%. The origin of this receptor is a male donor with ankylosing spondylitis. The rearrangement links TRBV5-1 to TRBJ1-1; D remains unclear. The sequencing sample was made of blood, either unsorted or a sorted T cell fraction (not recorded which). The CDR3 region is CASREQTNTEAFF. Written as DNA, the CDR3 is TGCGCCAGCCGAGAGCAAACGAACACTGAAGCTTTCTTT. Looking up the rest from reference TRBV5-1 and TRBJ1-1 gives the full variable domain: KAGVTQTPRYLIKTRGQQVTLSCSPISGHRSVSWYQQTPGQGLQFLFEYFSETQRNKGNFPGRFSGRQFSNSRSEMNVSTLELGDSALYLCASREQTNTEAFFGQGTRLTVV.